This TCR beta chain was identified during a study of quantifying T cell responses using KT2 cells (dated by TCRdb to 2017 to 2019). Regarding the research as a whole: RNA was DNase-treated and reverse transcribed with TCR alpha and beta constant-region primers, mostly using SuperScript III. Under optimum conditions, the efficiency of the T4 ligation step was estimated to be more than 10%. PCR2 was performed as a SYBR Green qPCR and was stopped at a predetermined fluorescence threshold so that over-amplification was avoided. Overall study results and their limits: A linear scaling of KT2 alpha and beta sequence counts with input KT2 cell number was observed over several orders of magnitude. KT2 sequences were still detected at the lowest spike-in tested, roughly one KT2 cell per 100,000 PBMC. Detection of KT2 sequences showed saturation at very high KT2 spike-in numbers. No side-by-side comparison between this pipeline and other TCR sequencing techniques was included in the study.

To test the sensitivity and accuracy of the pipeline, known numbers of KT2, a T cell clone whose TCR had already been sequenced, were spiked into unfractionated PBMC. A range of KT2-to-PBMC ratios was generated by mixing KT2 cells with a fixed number of PBMC. Libraries were built with UMI-ligation and nested PCR. Using T4 RNA ligase 1, a single-stranded oligonucleotide bearing the Illumina SP2 sequence plus a UMI was ligated onto the 3' end of the cDNA. PCR1 used about 4 cycles (98 degrees C 15 s, 69 degrees C 30 s, 72 degrees C 40 s), and the beta primer was an equimolar mix of RC1.1 and RC1.2 that covered TRBC1 and TRBC2. From PCR2 onward, TCR alpha and beta chains were processed separately, with sample indices and Illumina adaptors added. The UMI comprised 12 random nucleotides, as two hexamers separated by a spacer, placed after an 8-base spacer. Libraries were sequenced on an Illumina MiSeq using v2 2x251 paired-end chemistry, with under 15 samples typically included per run. To increase diversity, roughly 5-7% PhiX DNA was added to each sequencing library. Per the original workflow: Raw reads were converted to FASTQ with bcl2fastq and were demultiplexed by dual indices with Demultiplexor. V and J genes were assigned by Decombinator through tag matching that permitted a single base-pair mismatch. UMIs were used by Collapsinator to correct both sequencing errors and frequency errors caused by PCR heterogeneity. Decombinator identifiers were converted to nucleotide sequence by CDR3Translator, the sequences were translated to amino acids, and CDR3 was extracted using C- and N-terminal motifs. Each distinct KT2 TCR was counted as one cluster of KT2 sequences that shared a single unique molecular identifier. TCRdb's own reprocessing of the public reads used fastp at Q25 and MiXCR and kept productive beta chains. Rows with one shared CDR3 protein collapse into an entry with the most common genes and DNA. The V and J calls and clone size are TCRdb's, not the authors'. This sample lists about 33,000 distinct CDR3 sequences; about a tenth were detected once. The ten largest clonotypes hold about 9.5% of the sample.

This clonotype is regarded as medium-sized (0.01 to 0.1%). Its cognate antigen has yet to be identified. No base quality values were provided; no much bigger clone lies one nucleotide off. CDR1 and CDR2 are read off the germline V gene as MGHRA and YSYEKL. Its CDR3 holds 13 amino acids, cysteine through phenylalanine. The kept DNA is CDR3 alone, 39 bases in frame from the first base. V gives up 4 bases and J gives up 9 bases, and the segment between their germline ends measures 15 bases. Sequencing was carried out using PBMCs spiked with cells of the T cell clone KT2. Recombination joined TRBV4-1 with TRBJ2-5, with no confidently assigned D gene. This clonotype originated in a human donor. DNA sequence: TGCGCCAGCAGCCGCTTAGCTAATGAGGCCCAGTACTTC. It encodes CASSRLANEAQYF.